The 26 T cell receptor beta chains listed next were all sequenced from one sample in a study of blood T cell repertoires in COVID-19. The repertoire was sequenced with immunoSEQ multiplex PCR; TCRdb's copy has only in-frame clones and lacks some. The sample holds 250,000 to 300,000 clones, roughly 80% seen once. Sequencing was performed on PBMCs or T cells enriched from blood (not recorded which). The receptors were sampled from a man aged 35-49 years who had been exposed to COVID-19.

The CDR3 loop is CASSSPTGREGLSYEQYF. CDR3 sequence (DNA): TGCGCCAGCAGCTCACCAACTGGGCGGGAGGGCCTCTCCTACGAGCAGTACTTC. The V gene is TRBV5-1, the J gene TRBJ2-7; 9 bases are shared with TRBD2. Trimming cost V 3 bases and J 0 bases; bases outside gene matches: 13. This CDR3 has 18 residues. CDR1 is SGHRS and CDR2 is YFSETQ in the germline V gene.

The chain employs TRBV10-2 and TRBJ2-5; 8 bases are a match to TRBD2. The J segment lost 2 bases and the V segment lost 10 bases, leaving 9 bases of the junction unmatched. Germline loops: CDR1 WSHSY, CDR2 SAAADI. The CDR3 has 14 residues. In DNA, the CDR3 is TGCGCCACCTCTCTAGCGGGCATACAAGAGACCCAGTACTTC. This translates into CATSLAGIQETQYF.

This clone has only one observation. This chain uses TRBV30 with TRBJ2-7; D gene ambiguous. The CDR3 runs 13 residues. The V gene lost 0 bases and the J gene lost 1 base, with 7 bases spanning the gap. Germline V gene lookup returns CDR1 GTSNPN and CDR2 SVGIG (reference sequence). Here the CDR3 reads CAWSVGSSYEQYF. The CDR3 region has the DNA TGTGCCTGGAGTGTTGGCAGTTCCTACGAGCAGTACTTC.

This clone was counted a few times. V gene TRBV27 combines with J gene TRBJ1-4; 11 bases map to TRBD1. The CDR3 has 18 residues. CDR1 and CDR2 (germline): MNHEY, SMNVEV (reference sequence). The trim removed 5 bases at V and 5 bases at J, leaving 13 bases unmatched. DNA of the CDR3: TGTGCCAGCAGTCTCTCCGGACAGGGGGCGTCGTCGAATGAAAAACTGTTTTTT. This encodes CASSLSGQGASSNEKLFF.

The rearrangement uses TRBV5-1 and TRBJ1-6; no clear D. The CDR3 covers 14 residues. V was pared by 1 base and J by 7 bases, with 9 bases between. CDR1 is SGHRS and CDR2 is YFSETQ in the germline V gene. This CDR3 is CASSLPGENSPLHF. The DNA of the CDR3 is TGCGCCAGCAGCTTGCCCGGGGAGAATTCACCCCTCCACTTT.

The chain joins TRBV9 to TRBJ1-4; D might be TRBD1 (5 bases). Trimming took off 3 bases at V and 4 bases at J, with 13 bases between the two ends. The germline gives CDR1 SGDLS, CDR2 YYNGEE. The CDR3 is 15 residues long. The CDR3 bases are TGTGCCAGCAGCGGCAAGGCAGGGATTAATGAAAAACTGTTTTTT. Translation gives CASSGKAGINEKLFF. The whole variable domain, remainder taken from reference TRBV9 and TRBJ1-4, is DSGVTQTPKHLITATGQRVTLRCSPRSGDLSVYWYQQSLDQGLQFLIQYYNGEERAKGNILERFSAQQFPDLHSELNLSSLELGDSALYFCASSGKAGINEKLFFGSGTQLSVL.

The chain uses TRBV5-1 and TRBJ2-5; D is possibly TRBD2 (7 bases). V was pared by 3 bases and J by 3 bases, with 12 bases between. CDR3 length: 14 residues. Germline V CDR1 and CDR2: SGHRS, YFSETQ. The CDR3 is CASSWGGAEETQYF. The CDR3 nucleotides are TGCGCCAGCAGCTGGGGGGGGGCGGAAGAGACCCAGTACTTC.

This chain links TRBV18 with TRBJ1-4; possibly TRBD1 for D (6 bases). The CDR3 extends over 18 amino acids. Germline assignment: CDR1 KGHSH and CDR2 LQKENI. The germline V and J ends were trimmed by 1 base and 3 bases, with 18 bases remaining between them. CDR3 protein: CASSPRSQGSLSNEKLFF. The CDR3 nucleotides read TGTGCCAGCTCACCACGGTCCCAGGGGAGCTTGTCTAATGAAAAACTGTTTTTT. Variable domain in full (rest from reference TRBV18 and TRBJ1-4): NAGVMQNPRHLVRRRGQEARLRCSPMKGHSHVYWYRQLPEEGLKFMVYLQKENIIDESGMPKERFSAEFPKEGPSILRIQQVVRGDSAAYFCASSPRSQGSLSNEKLFFGSGTQLSVL.

The rearrangement links TRBV24-1 to TRBJ2-3; 10 nucleotides agree with TRBD1. The CDR3 is 16 amino acids. Per germline, CDR1 KGHDR and CDR2 SFDVKD. Trimming at V came to 4 bases and at J to 4 bases, leaving 7 bases not matched to a gene. CDR3 DNA: TGTGCCACCAGTGACCCGACAGGGGGCTATGCAGATACGCAGTATTTT. Protein: CATSDPTGGYADTQYF.

About this clone itself: With a far larger clone one base away, a read error is the likely cause. CDR3 DNA: TGTGCCAGCAGCTTCCAGAGCAATCAGCCCCAGCATTTT. Translated, it gives CASSFQSNQPQHF. This chain uses TRBV6-6 with TRBJ1-5; D call uncertain. The CDR3 length is 13 residues. Looked up from germline, CDR1 is MNHNY and CDR2 is SVGAGI (reference sequence). The V end lost 6 bases, the J end lost 1 base, and 7 bases lay between the germline ends.

The chain combines TRBV18 with TRBJ2-1; TRBD2 matches at 11 bases. Trimming at V came to 3 bases and at J to 2 bases, leaving 12 bases not matched to a gene. The CDR3 contains 19 residues. Looked up from germline, CDR1 is KGHSH and CDR2 is LQKENI. The CDR3 here is CASSPNLAGGTTPYNEQFF. The CDR3 DNA follows: TGTGCCAGCTCACCTAACCTAGCGGGAGGTACAACGCCCTACAATGAGCAGTTCTTC.

The rearrangement links TRBV2 to TRBJ1-1; possible D gene TRBD1, 6 bases. Germline CDR1 SNHLY, CDR2 FYNNEI. Trimming stripped 6 bases from V and 4 bases from J, with 18 bases between. CDR3 length: 15 amino acids. CDR3 sequence: CASSPRGGGSTEAFF. CDR3 nucleotides: TGTGCCAGCAGCCCAAGGGGGGGTGGGTCCACTGAAGCTTTCTTT.

A single count supports this clone. This chain links TRBV18 with TRBJ2-5; tentative D call: TRBD1 (5 bases). From germline, CDR1 is KGHSH and CDR2 LQKENI. V gave up 6 bases and J gave up 4 bases, with 21 bases separating them. The CDR3 is 16 amino acids. This CDR3 reads CASSPPLGALRETQYF. CDR3 nucleotide sequence: TGTGCCAGCTCCCCCCCGCTAGGGGCCCTTCGAGAGACCCAGTACTTC.

This chain joins TRBV7-9 and TRBJ2-5; 7 positions agree with TRBD1. The germline V gene has CDR1 SEHNR and CDR2 FQNEAQ (reference sequence). The ends lost 1 base at V and 4 bases at J; junction bases unmatched: 6. The CDR3 consists of 15 residues. This CDR3 reads CASSLEWTGGETQYF. CDR3 coding DNA: TGTGCCAGCAGCTTAGAGTGGACAGGAGGAGAGACCCAGTACTTC.

The chain couples TRBV6-5 to TRBJ2-7; possibly TRBD1 for D (5 bases). Between the trimmed V and J ends, which lost 6 bases and 9 bases, there was a span of 18 bases. CDR3 length: 13 residues. Germline-derived CDR1 and CDR2 are MNHEY and SVGAGI. The CDR3 bases are TGTGCCAGCAGACAGGACCTGACATCTGGGCAGTACTTC. Protein product: CASRQDLTSGQYF.

The DNA of the CDR3 is TGTGCCAGCGCCCGGGACAGCACTTATGGCTACACCTTC. It encodes CASARDSTYGYTF. The chain combines TRBV2 with TRBJ1-2; 7 nucleotides agree with TRBD1. The trim removed 8 bases at V and 5 bases at J, leaving 8 bases unmatched. Germline V gene data show CDR1 as SNHLY and CDR2 as FYNNEI. This CDR3 region has 13 residues.

The chain joins TRBV27 to TRBJ2-3; perhaps TRBD2 as D (6 bases). CDR3 length: 16 amino acids. V lost 7 bases and J 2 bases, leaving 19 bases between the germline ends. CDR1 MNHEY and CDR2 SMNVEV come from the germline V gene (reference sequence). CDR3 nucleotides: TGTGCCAGCACCTCCTACCGGGGACTTGACACAGATACGCAGTATTTT. As protein: CASTSYRGLDTDTQYF.

The rearrangement joins TRBV7-8 to TRBJ2-7, with D perhaps TRBD1 (5 bases). The germline CDR1 and CDR2 sequences are SGHVS and FQNEAQ. The CDR3 length is 13 residues. The germline V and J ends were trimmed by 7 bases and 3 bases, with 13 bases remaining between them. This chain's CDR3 is CASTQTRDYEQYF. CDR3 in DNA: TGTGCCAGCACCCAGACCAGGGACTACGAGCAGTACTTC.

This chain joins TRBV12-3 or TRBV12-4 and TRBJ2-1; D might be TRBD1 (5 bases). The CDR3 loop spans 11 amino acids. V dropped 6 bases and J dropped 7 bases, with 7 bases sitting between them. CDR3 protein: CASRRGNEQFF. In nucleotides, the CDR3 is TGTGCCAGCAGAAGGGGTAATGAGCAGTTCTTC.

The V gene is TRBV19, the J gene TRBJ2-3; D is perhaps TRBD1 (5 bases). Germline CDR1 and CDR2: LNHDA and SQIVND (reference sequence). Trimming cost V 4 bases and J 2 bases, with 10 bases left between them. The CDR3 loop spans 14 amino acids. Written as DNA, the CDR3 is TGTGCCAGTAGTACCGACAGCTCCACAGATACGCAGTATTTT. Its translation is CASSTDSSTDTQYF.

The chain is built from TRBV5-1 and TRBJ2-1; 7 positions agree with TRBD1. Germline-derived CDR1 and CDR2 are SGHRS and YFSETQ. CDR3 length: 17 residues. J gave up 1 base and V 4 bases, and 11 bases lay outside the gene matches. The CDR3 DNA sequence: TGCGCCAGCAGCCTAACGAGAACAGGGGCGTCCTACAATGAGCAGTTCTTC. Amino acid sequence: CASSLTRTGASYNEQFF.

The rearrangement uses TRBV11-2 and TRBJ2-5; 7 nucleotides agree with TRBD2. The CDR3 contains 15 residues. CDR1 and CDR2 (germline): SGHAT, FQNNGV. Trimming removed 1 base from V and 3 bases from J; junction bases left unmatched: 5. DNA of the CDR3: TGTGCCAGCAGCTTAGCGGGAGGAAGTAAAGAGACCCAGTACTTC. Protein sequence: CASSLAGGSKETQYF.

This clone was recorded once. The rearrangement links TRBV7-6 to TRBJ2-3, with 14 bases identical to TRBD2. With 5 bases clipped from V and 5 bases from J, the junction kept 12 bases outside the gene matches. The CDR3 length is 18 residues. In germline, CDR1 is SGHVS, CDR2 FNYEAQ. The CDR3 DNA sequence: TGTGCCAGCAGCCCGGGACTAGCGGGAGTGATGGCGGGAGATACGCAGTATTTT. This gives the protein CASSPGLAGVMAGDTQYF.

The chain links TRBV19 to TRBJ1-1, with D unresolved. This CDR3 has 13 residues. Trimming cost V 5 bases and J 6 bases, with 13 bases left between them. Per the germline V gene, CDR1 is LNHDA and CDR2 is SQIVND (reference sequence). Here the CDR3 reads CASSASTASEAFF. As DNA, the CDR3 is TGTGCCAGTAGTGCTAGCACAGCCTCTGAAGCTTTCTTT.

The rearrangement joins TRBV5-4 to TRBJ2-1; no definite D call. The V and J ends lost 0 bases and 6 bases respectively, with 4 bases between them. Germline loops: CDR1 SGHNT, CDR2 YYREEE (reference sequence). This CDR3 has 12 amino acids. The CDR3 protein is CASSLVSNEQFF. Here the CDR3 DNA reads TGTGCCAGCAGCTTGGTTAGCAATGAGCAGTTCTTC.

For the CDR3, the DNA is TGTGCCAGCAGACTTGGGGCCGTGACTCAGCCCCAGCATTTT. Its protein is CASRLGAVTQPQHF. The rearrangement uses TRBV28 and TRBJ1-5, with D possibly TRBD1 on 5 matching bases. The V end lost 6 bases, the J end lost 6 bases, and 15 bases lay between the germline ends. The CDR3 runs to 14 residues. Germline values: CDR1 MDHEN, CDR2 SYDVKM.